This T cell receptor beta chain comes out of a study of cytomegalovirus exposure and HLA in healthy donors. The table came from immunoSEQ multiplex PCR; TCRdb's copy has only in-frame clones and leaves some out. This sample has roughly 180,000 clones, with about nine tenths found just once. About this clone itself: Antigen: not known.

Study results and limitations: The tendency of first-cohort TCR clusters to co-occur in the 120 or so validation repertoires was identified by a subsequent analysis. Reported performance of the classifier showed diagnosis of cytomegalovirus status with high specificity and sensitivity. Associated with cytomegalovirus, according to the listing, were around 160 TCR beta chains.

Germline values: CDR1 SEHNR, CDR2 FQNEAQ (reference sequence). The CDR3 length is 15 residues. V was cut by 4 bases and J by 4 bases, with 14 bases left in between. The specimen was PBMCs. The V and J genes are TRBV7-9 and TRBJ2-1; possible D gene TRBD2, 7 bases. The receptor was derived from a man aged 25 to 40 in good health and CMV-seropositive. The CDR3: CASSSGGGVYNEQFF. As DNA, the CDR3 is TGTGCCAGCAGCTCAGGAGGGGGGGTGTACAATGAGCAGTTCTTC.